This is a list of T cell receptor beta chains from one sample in a study of STAT3 mutations in large granular lymphocyte leukemia. Produced via immunoSEQ multiplex PCR; TCRdb's table is partial and in-frame only. The sample shows about 42,000 clones, about 81% of them seen only once. Sequencing used PBMCs. The receptors derive from a human donor with T large granular lymphocyte leukemia. Some clones in this sample may be carry-over from other donors' samples. The conserved cysteine and the conserved F or W are not part of the CDR3 here.

CDR3: ASSHEWDTQY
V: TRBV5-1
J: TRBJ2-3

CDR3: AWGGRTREKLF
V: TRBV30
J: TRBJ1-4

CDR3: AIGGGSVNEKLF
V: TRBV6-1
J: TRBJ1-4

CDR3: ASRGRESSYNEQF
V: TRBV27
J: TRBJ2-1

CDR3: AISEGGLSNQPQH
V: TRBV10-3
J: TRBJ1-5

CDR3: ASSSPGWEAF
V: TRBV28
J: TRBJ1-1

CDR3: SVQGVGTNEKLF
V: TRBV29-1
J: TRBJ1-4

CDR3: ASSPLGQGELSYNSPLH
V: TRBV18
J: TRBJ1-6

CDR3: ASSYSGFPYGYT
V: TRBV6-5
J: TRBJ1-2

CDR3: ASRGTSGGRETQY
V: TRBV11-2
J: TRBJ2-5

CDR3: ASSPGAWGSTDTQY
V: TRBV9
J: TRBJ2-3

CDR3: ASSGQSNTEAF
V: TRBV7-9
J: TRBJ1-1

CDR3: ASSQAVLGASNQPQH
V: TRBV4-1
J: TRBJ1-5

CDR3: ASSQLQGDQPQH
V: TRBV16
J: TRBJ1-5

CDR3: ASSYGGNYEQY
V: TRBV6-5
J: TRBJ2-7

CDR3: ASSQFRGGNTEAF
V: TRBV4-3
J: TRBJ1-1

CDR3: ASSYGGLSSYNEQF
V: TRBV5-1
J: TRBJ2-1

CDR3: ASSLGSPIQETQY
V: TRBV5-1
J: TRBJ2-5

CDR3: ATSPSVGQGHYGYT
V: TRBV15
J: TRBJ1-2

CDR3: ASSSWTGDTGELF
V: TRBV7-2
J: TRBJ2-2

CDR3: ASSPRRGQWTEAF
V: TRBV13
J: TRBJ1-1